A single sample is the source of the 4 T cell receptor beta chains below, sequenced in a study of PD-1 blockade in classical Hodgkin lymphoma. This table comes from immunoSEQ multiplex PCR, and its TCRdb copy is limited to in-frame clones, with some not included. The sample comprises tens of thousands of clones, 70% to 90% of which are singletons, and roughly 8% rests with the top ten. The time point is: cycle 4 day 1 (C4D1), after more than five weeks of nivolumab. Brentuximab vedotin exposure varied among the patients, all of whom had relapsed after autologous stem cell transplantation. The sequenced sample was peripheral blood mononuclear cells (PBMCs), obtained before the fourth cycle of nivolumab. The receptors shown here come from a human donor with classical Hodgkin lymphoma.

The CDR3 here is CASSYAGTGNTEAFF. In DNA, the CDR3 is TGCGCCAGCAGCTACGCCGGGACGGGGAACACTGAAGCTTTCTTT. The chain is built from TRBV5-1 and TRBJ1-1; D might be TRBD1 (5 bases). Germline assignment: CDR1 SGHRS and CDR2 YFSETQ. This CDR3 comprises 15 residues. The V and J ends lost 3 bases and 1 base respectively, with 13 bases between them.

This clone was observed a few times. J is TRBJ2-3 and V is TRBV5-1, with unresolved D. Trimming stripped 1 base from V and 0 bases from J, with 9 bases between. CDR1 and CDR2 from the germline V gene are SGHRS and YFSETQ. This CDR3 is 15 amino acids long. The CDR3 loop is CASSLLGLSTDTQYF. In DNA, the CDR3 is TGCGCCAGCAGCTTGTTAGGGCTCAGCACAGATACGCAGTATTTT.

This clone has a handful of counts. This rearrangement joins TRBV27 to TRBJ1-1; D perhaps matches TRBD1 (6 bases). CDR1 is MNHEY and CDR2 is SMNVEV in the germline V gene (reference sequence). The CDR3 covers 13 residues. V was clipped by 0 bases and J by 8 bases, with 10 bases between them. CDR3 bases: TGTGCCAGCAGTTTATCCGCGCAGGGGGAAGCTTTCTTT. This sequence encodes CASSLSAQGEAFF.

The genes are TRBV7-8 and TRBJ1-1, with D unclear. The CDR3 has 13 residues. Germline CDR1 and CDR2: SGHVS and FQNEAQ. V lost 5 bases and J 1 base, leaving 8 bases between the germline ends. In DNA form, the CDR3 reads TGTGCCAGCAGCCTCAGAGAGAACACTGAAGCTTTCTTT. Amino acids: CASSLRENTEAFF.